Below, 14 T cell receptor beta chains from the same sample are listed, as sequenced in a study of T cell responses to AZD1222 COVID-19 vaccine. The table came from immunoSEQ multiplex PCR; TCRdb's copy has only in-frame clones and leaves some out. The sample has 100,000 to 150,000 clones, about 91% seen once; the top ten hold about 1.9%. The sample consisted of peripheral blood, taken 28 days after the second AZD1222 dose. The receptors were gathered from an adult who received the AZD1222 COVID-19 vaccine.

The V and J genes are TRBV5-1 and TRBJ2-1; D might be TRBD2 (6 bases). The CDR3 is made up of 13 amino acids. Between the trimmed V and J ends, which lost 4 bases and 12 bases, there was a span of 17 bases. From germline, CDR1 is SGHRS and CDR2 YFSETQ. This CDR3 reads CASSPGRGPGQFF. The CDR3 nucleotides are TGCGCCAGCAGCCCGGGGCGGGGCCCAGGGCAGTTCTTC.

This sequence joins TRBV9 and TRBJ1-4; perhaps TRBD1 as D (6 bases). Germline V gene data show CDR1 as SGDLS and CDR2 as YYNGEE. Trimming pared 3 bases from V and 0 bases from J, leaving 18 bases between. This CDR3 is built from 18 residues. Here the CDR3 reads CASSADPGGGATNEKLFF. CDR3 DNA sequence: TGTGCCAGCAGCGCCGACCCCGGAGGGGGAGCAACTAATGAAAAACTGTTTTTT.

The chain uses TRBV12-3 or TRBV12-4 and TRBJ2-1, with D uncertain. The CDR3 extends over 12 amino acids. The V end lost 6 bases, the J end lost 8 bases, and 11 bases lay between the germline ends. CDR3 nucleotides: TGTGCCAGCAGAACCGATCGGGATGAGCAGTTCTTC. This gives the protein CASRTDRDEQFF.

This chain connects TRBV10-3 to TRBJ2-7; no definite D call. The V gene lost 2 bases and the J gene lost 6 bases, with 5 bases spanning the gap. The CDR3 sequence is 11 residues long. The germline V gene has CDR1 ENHRY and CDR2 SYGVKD. This chain's CDR3 is CAISEGSEQYV. The CDR3 coding sequence is TGTGCCATCAGTGAGGGGTCCGAGCAGTACGTC.

This clone appeared a few times. This chain uses TRBV6-2 or TRBV6-3 with TRBJ1-5; D is ambiguous. The CDR3 runs to 17 residues. Germline-derived CDR1 and CDR2 are MNHEY and SVGEGT. Trimming took off 0 bases at V and 5 bases at J, with 17 bases between the two ends. Written as DNA, the CDR3 is TGTGCCAGCAGTTACTCGGGGTGGGAAGGGCTCGATCAGCCCCAGCATTTT. Amino acid sequence: CASSYSGWEGLDQPQHF.

V gene TRBV19 combines with J gene TRBJ2-2; 8 bases are shared with TRBD2. J lost 4 bases, V lost 4 bases, and 8 bases had no gene match. Germline V gives CDR1 LNHDA, CDR2 SQIVND (reference sequence). The CDR3 extends over 16 amino acids. CDR3 DNA: TGTGCCAGTAGTACCCCGTCAAGCGGGAGCACCGGGGAGCTGTTTTTT. Translation gives CASSTPSSGSTGELFF.

The chain carries TRBV5-1 and TRBJ1-2, with D unclear. Germline V gene lookup returns CDR1 SGHRS and CDR2 YFSETQ. The CDR3 consists of 13 residues. V dropped 4 bases and J dropped 5 bases, with 12 bases sitting between them. CDR3 protein: CASSLFPGYGYTF. CDR3 nucleotides: TGCGCCAGCAGCCTCTTTCCGGGGTATGGCTACACCTTC.

CDR3 sequence (DNA): TGTGCCAGCAGCTTAGAGCAGGGTAGCAATCAGCCCCAGCATTTT. This encodes CASSLEQGSNQPQHF. J is TRBJ1-5 and V is TRBV7-2; perhaps TRBD1 as D (5 bases). The CDR3 consists of 15 residues. Per the germline V gene, CDR1 is SGHTA and CDR2 is FQGNSA. Trimming stripped 1 base from V and 0 bases from J, with 7 bases between.

This CDR3 is CASSQGQGARNEQFF. CDR3 nucleotide sequence: TGTGCCAGCAGCCAAGGACAGGGGGCTCGGAATGAGCAGTTCTTC. This chain joins TRBV3-1 (or the pseudogene TRBV3-2) and TRBJ2-1; 10 nucleotides match TRBD1. J gave up 7 bases and V 1 base, and 4 bases lay outside the gene matches. The CDR3 totals 15 residues. In germline, CDR1 is LGHDT, CDR2 YNNKEL (reference sequence).

The gene calls are TRBV28 and TRBJ2-7; TRBD2 aligns across 12 bases. J gave up 2 bases and V 7 bases, and 3 bases lay outside the gene matches. Germline CDR1 MDHEN, CDR2 SYDVKM. This CDR3 is 14 amino acids long. The CDR3 nucleotides read TGTGCCAGCACCTCTAGCGGGAGGGCCTACGAGCAGTACGTC. Its protein product is CASTSSGRAYEQYV.

The chain employs TRBV7-6 and TRBJ2-2, with 11 positions matching TRBD2. J was trimmed by 5 bases and V by 2 bases; bases with no gene match: 10. The CDR3 contains 18 residues. From germline, CDR1 is SGHVS and CDR2 FNYEAQ. The CDR3 region is CASSLFLAGGHQTGELFF. The CDR3 coding sequence is TGTGCCAGCAGCTTATTTCTAGCGGGGGGCCACCAAACCGGGGAGCTGTTTTTT. The whole variable domain, remainder taken from reference TRBV7-6 and TRBJ2-2, is GAGVSQSPRYKVTKRGQDVALRCDPISGHVSLYWYRQALGQGPEFLTYFNYEAQQDKSGLPNDRFSAERPEGSISTLTIQRTEQRDSAMYRCASSLFLAGGHQTGELFFGEGSRLTVL.

In this sample, this clone turned up once. This chain connects TRBV11-1 to TRBJ2-5; TRBD1 aligns across 7 bases. The trim removed 2 bases at V and 2 bases at J, leaving 8 bases unmatched. Per germline, CDR1 SGHAT and CDR2 FQDESV (reference sequence). The CDR3 has 16 amino acids. CDR3 DNA: TGTGCCAGCAGCTTATTCGTGGGGACAGAACAAGAGACCCAGTACTTC. Translated, it gives CASSLFVGTEQETQYF.

The chain recombines TRBV6-5 with TRBJ1-1, with 7 bases fitting TRBD1. V lost 7 bases, J lost 6 bases, and 8 bases stayed unmatched. The CDR3 sequence is 13 residues long. Germline lookup yields CDR1 MNHEY and CDR2 SVGAGI. CDR3 coding DNA: TGTGCCAGCACACAGACAGGGTTCGCTGAAGCTTTCTTT. As protein: CASTQTGFAEAFF.

The chain has TRBV12-5 and TRBJ2-3; 10 positions agree with TRBD2. Germline V gives CDR1 LGHNT, CDR2 FRNRAP. The CDR3 is made up of 16 amino acids. J gave up 5 bases and V 1 base, and 6 bases lay outside the gene matches. The CDR3: CASGLAPGLALDTQYF. CDR3 DNA: TGTGCTAGTGGTTTGGCGCCGGGACTAGCGTTAGATACGCAGTATTTT. Full variable domain (rest looked up from reference TRBV12-5 and TRBJ2-3): DARVTQTPRHKVTEMGQEVTMRCQPILGHNTVFWYRQTMMQGLELLAYFRNRAPLDDSGMPKDRFSAEMPDATLATLKIQPSEPRDSAVYFCASGLAPGLALDTQYFGPGTRLTVL.